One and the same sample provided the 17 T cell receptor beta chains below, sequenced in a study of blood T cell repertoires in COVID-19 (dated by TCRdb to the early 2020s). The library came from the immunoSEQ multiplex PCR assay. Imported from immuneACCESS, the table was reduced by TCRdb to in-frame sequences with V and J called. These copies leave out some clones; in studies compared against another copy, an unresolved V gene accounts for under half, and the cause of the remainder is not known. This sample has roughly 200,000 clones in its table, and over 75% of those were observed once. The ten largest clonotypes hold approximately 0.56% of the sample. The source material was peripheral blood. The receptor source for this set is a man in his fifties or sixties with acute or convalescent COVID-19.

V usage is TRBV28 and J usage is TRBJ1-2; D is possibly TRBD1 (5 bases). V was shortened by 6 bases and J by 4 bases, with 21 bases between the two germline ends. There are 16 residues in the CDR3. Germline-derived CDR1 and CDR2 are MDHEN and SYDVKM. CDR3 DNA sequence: TGTGCCAGCAGCAGCGGGACGGGCGGAGGAGTCTATGGCTACACCTTC. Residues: CASSSGTGGGVYGYTF.

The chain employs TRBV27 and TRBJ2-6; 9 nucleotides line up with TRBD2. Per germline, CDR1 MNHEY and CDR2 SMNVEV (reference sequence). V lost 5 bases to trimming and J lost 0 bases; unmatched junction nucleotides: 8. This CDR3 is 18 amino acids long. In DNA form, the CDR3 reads TGTGCCAGCAGTATCAGACTAGCGGCCTTCTCTGGGGCCAACGTCCTGACTTTC. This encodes CASSIRLAAFSGANVLTF.

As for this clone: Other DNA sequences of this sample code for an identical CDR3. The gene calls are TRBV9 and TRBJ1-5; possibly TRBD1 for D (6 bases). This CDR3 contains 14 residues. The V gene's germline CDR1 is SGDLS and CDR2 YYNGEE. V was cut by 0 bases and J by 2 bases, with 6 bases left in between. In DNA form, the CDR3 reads TGTGCCAGCAGCGTAGCAGGGGGCAATCAGCCCCAGCATTTT. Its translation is CASSVAGGNQPQHF.

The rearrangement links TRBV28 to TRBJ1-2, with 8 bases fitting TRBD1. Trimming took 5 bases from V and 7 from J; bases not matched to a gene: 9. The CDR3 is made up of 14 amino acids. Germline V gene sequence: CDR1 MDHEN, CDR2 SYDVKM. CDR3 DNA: TGTGCCAGCAGTGGATGGGACAGGTCTGTTGGCTACACCTTC. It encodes CASSGWDRSVGYTF.

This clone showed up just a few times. The CDR3 region has the DNA TGTGCCAGCAGTCACACCCCCTACGAGCAGTACTTC. This sequence encodes CASSHTPYEQYF. V and J are TRBV27 and TRBJ2-7; no clear D gene. The CDR3 loop spans 12 amino acids. Germline values: CDR1 MNHEY, CDR2 SMNVEV (reference sequence). Trimming removed 5 bases at V and 2 bases at J, with 7 bases between.

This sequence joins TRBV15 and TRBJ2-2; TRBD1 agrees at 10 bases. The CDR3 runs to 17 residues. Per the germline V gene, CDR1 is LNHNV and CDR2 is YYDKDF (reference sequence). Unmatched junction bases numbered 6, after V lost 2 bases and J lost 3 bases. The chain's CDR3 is CATSRTGQGLYTGELFF. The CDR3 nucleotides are TGTGCCACCAGCAGAACGGGACAGGGGCTATACACCGGGGAGCTGTTTTTT.

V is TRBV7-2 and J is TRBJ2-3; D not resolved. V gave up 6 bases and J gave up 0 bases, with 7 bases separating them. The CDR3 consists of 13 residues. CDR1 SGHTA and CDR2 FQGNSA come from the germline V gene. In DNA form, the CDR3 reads TGTGCCAGCAGGTTGACTAGCACAGATACGCAGTATTTT. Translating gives CASRLTSTDTQYF. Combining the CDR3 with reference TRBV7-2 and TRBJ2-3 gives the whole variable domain GAGVSQSPSNKVTEKGKDVELRCDPISGHTALYWYRQSLGQGLEFLIYFQGNSAPDKSGLPSDRFSAERTGGSVSTLTIQRTQQEDSAVYLCASRLTSTDTQYFGPGTRLTVL.

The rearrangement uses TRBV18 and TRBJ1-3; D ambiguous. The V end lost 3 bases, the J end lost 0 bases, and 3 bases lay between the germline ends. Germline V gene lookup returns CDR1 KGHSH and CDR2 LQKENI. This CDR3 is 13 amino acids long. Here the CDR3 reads CASSPSSGNTIYF. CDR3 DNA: TGTGCCAGCTCACCGAGCTCTGGAAACACCATATATTTT.

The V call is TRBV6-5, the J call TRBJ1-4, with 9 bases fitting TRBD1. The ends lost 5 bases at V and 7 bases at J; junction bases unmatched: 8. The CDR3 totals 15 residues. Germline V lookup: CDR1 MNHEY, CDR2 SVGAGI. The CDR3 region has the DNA TGTGCCAGCAGTCGAACAGGGGGCAGGATTGAAAAACTGTTTTTT. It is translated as CASSRTGGRIEKLFF.

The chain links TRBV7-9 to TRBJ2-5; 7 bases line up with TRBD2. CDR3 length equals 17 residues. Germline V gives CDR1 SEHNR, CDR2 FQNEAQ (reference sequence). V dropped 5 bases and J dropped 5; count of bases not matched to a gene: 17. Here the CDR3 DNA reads TGTGCCAGCAGCCCCCGGCTAGCGGAATACTCCCGGGAGACCCAGTACTTC. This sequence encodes CASSPRLAEYSRETQYF.

DNA for the CDR3: TGTGCCTCCAGGCCGAGCGGAACCGGGGAGCTGTTTTTT. Its translation is CASRPSGTGELFF. The gene calls are TRBV9 and TRBJ2-2; D might be TRBD2 (5 bases). The CDR3 loop spans 13 amino acids. V was pared by 10 bases and J by 5 bases, with 15 bases between. In germline, CDR1 is SGDLS, CDR2 YYNGEE.

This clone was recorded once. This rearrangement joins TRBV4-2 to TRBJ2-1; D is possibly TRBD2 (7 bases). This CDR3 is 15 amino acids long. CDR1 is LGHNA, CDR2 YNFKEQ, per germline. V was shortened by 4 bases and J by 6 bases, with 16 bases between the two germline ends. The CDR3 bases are TGTGCCAGCAGCCGCCGAACGGGGGGCGGCAATGAGCAGTTCTTC. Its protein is CASSRRTGGGNEQFF.

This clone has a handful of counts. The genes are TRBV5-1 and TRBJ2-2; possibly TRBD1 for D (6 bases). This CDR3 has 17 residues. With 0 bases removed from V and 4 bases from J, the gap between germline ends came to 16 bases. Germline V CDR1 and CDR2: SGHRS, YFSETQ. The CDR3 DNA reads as TGCGCCAGCAGCTTGGGGACAGACACCCTATTCACCGGGGAGCTGTTTTTT. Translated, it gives CASSLGTDTLFTGELFF.

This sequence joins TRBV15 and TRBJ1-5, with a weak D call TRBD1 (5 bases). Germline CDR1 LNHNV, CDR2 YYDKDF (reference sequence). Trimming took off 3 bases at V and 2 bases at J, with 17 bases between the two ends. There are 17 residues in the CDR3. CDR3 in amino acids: CATSSQLWGDGNQPQHF. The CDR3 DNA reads TGTGCCACCAGCAGTCAACTATGGGGCGACGGCAATCAGCCCCAGCATTTT.

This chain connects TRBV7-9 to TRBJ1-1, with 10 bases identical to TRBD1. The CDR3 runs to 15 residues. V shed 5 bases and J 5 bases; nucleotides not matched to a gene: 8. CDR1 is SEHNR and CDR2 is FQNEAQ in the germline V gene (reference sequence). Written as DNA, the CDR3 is TGTGCCAGCAGCCGAGGGGGACAGGGGTATACTGAAGCTTTCTTT. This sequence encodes CASSRGGQGYTEAFF.

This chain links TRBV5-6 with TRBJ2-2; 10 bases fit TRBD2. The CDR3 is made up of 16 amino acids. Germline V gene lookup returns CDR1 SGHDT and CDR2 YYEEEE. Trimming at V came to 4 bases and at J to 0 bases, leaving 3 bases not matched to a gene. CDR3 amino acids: CASSRGLATNTGELFF. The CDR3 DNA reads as TGTGCCAGCAGCCGGGGACTAGCGACGAACACCGGGGAGCTGTTTTTT.

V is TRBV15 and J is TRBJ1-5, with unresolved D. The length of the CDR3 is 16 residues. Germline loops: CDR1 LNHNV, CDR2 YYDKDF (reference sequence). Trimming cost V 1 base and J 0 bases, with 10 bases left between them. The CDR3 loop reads CATSRAKENSNQPQHF. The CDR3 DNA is TGTGCCACCAGCAGAGCGAAGGAGAATAGCAATCAGCCCCAGCATTTT. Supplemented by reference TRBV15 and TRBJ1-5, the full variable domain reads DAMVIQNPRYQVTQFGKPVTLSCSQTLNHNVMYWYQQKSSQAPKLLFHYYDKDFNNEADTPDNFQSRRPNTSFCFLDIRSPGLGDTAMYLCATSRAKENSNQPQHFGDGTRLSIL.